This T cell receptor (beta chain) was captured by sequencing in a study of T cell repertoires in cytomegalovirus infection. Across the study: Indicated by public TCR beta signatures were CMV infection and matching HLA type. Broader study findings: The ex vivo response showed dominance by HLA-C-restricted CMV-specific TCR beta clonotypes.

The CDR3 spans 18 residues. V lost 0 bases, J lost 7 bases, and 10 bases stayed unmatched. Germline lookup yields CDR1 MNHNY and CDR2 SVGAGI (reference sequence). Regarding this clonotype: Its antigen is currently unknown.

Using its own MiXCR run on the reads, TCRdb lists one record per CDR3 protein. The table lists about 740,000 distinct CDR3 sequences, 35% to 45% of them singletons. The sequenced material came from PBMCs. The chain links TRBV6-6 to TRBJ2-1, with 12 bases fitting TRBD2. The sequence was obtained from a human donor in good health (CMV status not recorded). Some clones in this sample may be carry-over from other donors' samples. The CDR3 bases are TGTGCCAGCAGTTACTCTGCTAGCGGGGGGGCGGGATATAATGAGCAGTTCTTC. Translation: CASSYSASGGAGYNEQFF.